This TCR beta chain was obtained from a study of control samples from healthy donors and cancer patients. CDR1 is MNHEY, CDR2 SVGAGI, per germline. V lost 5 bases, J lost 15 bases, and 12 bases stayed unmatched. This CDR3 has 14 amino acids. Assay: immunoSEQ multiplex PCR; the TCRdb copy retains only in-frame clones and omits some. Of about 410,000 clones listed, around 90% were seen once; the top ten hold around 6.8%. The V gene is TRBV6-5, the J gene TRBJ1-6, with 8 bases matching TRBD1. Material for sequencing was PBMCs. The clonotype originates from a man aged 35-49 years with head and neck cancer. CDR3 residues: CASSTLDRGVILHF. CDR3 coding DNA: TGTGCCAGCAGTACCTTAGACAGGGGCGTAATCCTCCACTTT.